Each of the 22 T cell receptor beta chains below was sequenced from the same sample in a study of neurological immune-mediated disorders. Time point: longitudinal time-point 3. Using its own MiXCR run on the 5' RACE reads, TCRdb lists one record per CDR3 protein. The repertoire consists of more than 100,000 distinct CDR3 sequences, with roughly a tenth occurring once and the leading ten covering 3.1%. The sequencing sample was made of PBMCs. These receptors were collected from a female donor with HTLV-1-associated myelopathy (HAM/TSP).

This clonotype was detected ten times or more. The J gene is TRBJ2-3, the V gene TRBV5-1; the match to TRBD2 covers 11 bases. Germline loops: CDR1 SGHRS, CDR2 YFSETQ. The CDR3 has 15 residues. The junction had 11 bases not matched to a gene; V was cut back by 0 bases and J by 14 bases. CDR3 nucleotide sequence: TGCGCCAGCAGCTTGGAACTAGCGGGGGCCGGCGAAGCGTATTTT. Protein sequence: CASSLELAGAGEAYF.

This clonotype was recorded at least ten times. This chain uses TRBV20-1 with TRBJ2-7; D possibly uses TRBD1 or TRBD2 (5 bases each). CDR3 length: 15 amino acids. The V and J ends lost 6 bases and 1 base respectively, with 19 bases between them. Germline CDR1 and CDR2: DFQATT and SNEGSKA (reference sequence). CDR3 in DNA: TGCAGTGCAGACCCCGCAACGGGGCGATCCTACGAGCAGTACTTC. Residues: CSADPATGRSYEQYF.

The chain has TRBV5-1 and TRBJ2-3; D call uncertain. Germline V lookup: CDR1 SGHRS, CDR2 YFSETQ. This CDR3 is 15 amino acids long. V was pared by 1 base and J by 2 bases, with 11 bases between. Here the CDR3 reads CASSLNGPDTDTQYF. The CDR3 DNA reads as TGCGCCAGCAGCTTGAACGGTCCTGACACAGATACGCAGTATTTT.

As concerns this clonotype: A read error may explain this, as a much larger clone is one base away. CDR3 in amino acids: CASIRVDAGQYYEQYF. The CDR3, as DNA: TGTGCCAGCATCCGGGTAGACGCGGGACAGTACTACGAGCAGTACTTC. The rearrangement joins TRBV28 to TRBJ2-7; D is possibly TRBD1 (7 bases). V lost 7 bases to trimming and J lost 3 bases, with 22 bases between them. In germline, CDR1 is MDHEN, CDR2 SYDVKM. CDR3 length: 16 residues. The variable domain in full, with the rest retrieved from reference TRBV28 and TRBJ2-7, is DVKVTQSSRYLVKRTGEKVFLECVQDMDHENMFWYRQDPGLGLRLIYFSYDVKMKEKGDIPEGYSVSREKKERFSLILESASTNQTSMYLCASIRVDAGQYYEQYFGPGTRLTVT.

The V and J genes are TRBV12-3 or TRBV12-4 and TRBJ2-2, with TRBD2 identical over 8 bases. V trimming: 4 bases; J trimming: 4 bases; junction bases outside the gene matches: 8. This CDR3 is 16 amino acids long. The DNA of the CDR3 is TGTGCCAGCAGTTCCCGTAGCGGGGCTACCACCGGGGAGCTGTTTTTT. As protein: CASSSRSGATTGELFF.

The genes are TRBV5-1 and TRBJ2-1; TRBD1 aligns across 10 bases. The CDR3 length is 14 residues. Germline V gene data show CDR1 as SGHRS and CDR2 as YFSETQ. The junction had 6 bases not matched to a gene; V was cut back by 3 bases and J by 9 bases. The CDR3 DNA sequence: TGCGCCAGCAGCTCCGGACAGGGGGTCGGTGAGCAGTTCTTC. It is translated as CASSSGQGVGEQFF. Supplemented by reference TRBV5-1 and TRBJ2-1, the full variable domain reads KAGVTQTPRYLIKTRGQQVTLSCSPISGHRSVSWYQQTPGQGLQFLFEYFSETQRNKGNFPGRFSGRQFSNSRSEMNVSTLELGDSALYLCASSSGQGVGEQFFGPGTRLTVL.

In its sample, this clonotype is medium-sized. The CDR3 sequence: CASSLRSQGEATGELFF. CDR3 DNA: TGCGCCAGCAGCCTAAGGTCGCAGGGCGAGGCCACCGGGGAGCTGTTTTTT. The V and J genes are TRBV5-1 and TRBJ2-2; the D gene is possibly TRBD1 (5 bases). This CDR3 has 17 residues. V lost 4 bases and J lost 4, with 20 bases in between. Per the germline V gene, CDR1 is SGHRS and CDR2 is YFSETQ.

Ten or more counts support this clonotype. This rearrangement joins TRBV12-3 or TRBV12-4 to TRBJ2-7, with D perhaps given as TRBD1 or TRBD2 (6 bases each). Trimming shortened V by 6 bases and J by 6 bases, and 21 bases separated the two germline ends. The CDR3 runs 15 residues. DNA for the CDR3: TGTGCCAGCAGACCATATGACAGGCCGGGACTCGAGCAGTACTTC. This sequence encodes CASRPYDRPGLEQYF.

This clonotype was detected ten times or more. This chain uses TRBV5-1 with TRBJ1-1; 9 nucleotides align to TRBD1. This CDR3 is 15 amino acids long. Germline CDR1 is SGHRS and CDR2 is YFSETQ. V trimming: 3 bases; J trimming: 0 bases; junction bases outside the gene matches: 3. CDR3 in amino acids: CASSSGTGLNTEAFF. CDR3 DNA: TGCGCCAGCAGCTCCGGGACAGGGCTGAACACTGAAGCTTTCTTT. Complete variable domain (other parts from reference TRBV5-1 and TRBJ1-1): KAGVTQTPRYLIKTRGQQVTLSCSPISGHRSVSWYQQTPGQGLQFLFEYFSETQRNKGNFPGRFSGRQFSNSRSEMNVSTLELGDSALYLCASSSGTGLNTEAFFGQGTRLTVV.

This clonotype was seen ten or more times. The genes are TRBV28 and TRBJ1-1; 9 bases line up with TRBD1. The CDR3 contains 15 residues. The germline gives CDR1 MDHEN, CDR2 SYDVKM. The V gene end was trimmed by 5 bases and the J gene end by 1 base; junction bases not matched to a gene: 5. CDR3 loop: CASSPGTGTNTEAFF. CDR3 nucleotides: TGTGCCAGCAGTCCCGGGACAGGGACGAACACTGAAGCTTTCTTT.

The sample holds many counts of this clonotype. V gene TRBV6-4 combines with J gene TRBJ2-2; the D is unclear. Germline V gives CDR1 MRHNA, CDR2 SNTAGT. CDR3 length: 12 amino acids. The V and J ends lost 3 bases and 3 bases respectively, with 2 bases between them. CDR3 region: CASSDYTGELFF. CDR3 DNA sequence: TGTGCCAGCAGTGATTACACCGGGGAGCTGTTTTTT.

This clonotype was counted many times. J is TRBJ2-7 and V is TRBV12-3 or TRBV12-4; maybe TRBD2 (7 bases). The CDR3 sequence is 17 residues long. The V end lost 4 bases, the J end lost 3 bases, and 22 bases lay between the germline ends. CDR3 nucleotides: TGTGCCAGCAGTTGGCGGGAGTTGAGGGAAGGGGGCTACGAGCAGTACTTC. It codes for CASSWRELREGGYEQYF.

This clonotype was detected ten times or more. The V call is TRBV7-8, the J call TRBJ1-5; D gene unclear. This CDR3 is built from 14 residues. Germline V lookup: CDR1 SGHVS, CDR2 FQNEAQ. V was trimmed by 2 bases and J by 3 bases, leaving 8 bases between them. CDR3 sequence: CASSLLAVNQPQHF. The CDR3, as DNA: TGTGCCAGCAGCTTACTTGCAGTCAATCAGCCCCAGCATTTT. Combining the CDR3 with reference TRBV7-8 and TRBJ1-5 gives the whole variable domain GAGVSQSPRYKVAKRGQDVALRCDPISGHVSLFWYQQALGQGPEFLTYFQNEAQLDKSGLPSDRFFAERPEGSVSTLKIQRTQQEDSAVYLCASSLLAVNQPQHFGDGTRLSIL.

This chain uses TRBV20-1 with TRBJ2-7, with 9 bases that match TRBD1. Germline CDR1 reads DFQATT; CDR2 reads SNEGSKA (reference sequence). V was clipped by 7 bases and J by 1 base; unmatched bases: 5. The CDR3 loop spans 13 amino acids. CDR3 amino acids: CSVPGQGSYEQYF. CDR3 DNA sequence: TGCAGTGTTCCGGGACAGGGATCCTACGAGCAGTACTTC.

The sample holds many counts of this clonotype. The V gene is TRBV5-5, the J gene TRBJ2-1; D might be TRBD2 (6 bases). The germline V gene encodes CDR1 SGHKS and CDR2 YYEKEE (reference sequence). This CDR3 is 15 amino acids long. Between the trimmed V and J ends, which lost 3 bases and 6 bases, there was a span of 16 bases. The CDR3 DNA is TGTGCCAGCAGCTCCCGGGACTTCGAAGTCAATGAGCAGTTCTTC. Protein sequence: CASSSRDFEVNEQFF.

This clonotype was recorded a few times. The J gene is TRBJ2-1, the V gene TRBV20-1, with a weak D call TRBD2 (6 bases). The germline V and J ends were trimmed by 1 base and 5 bases, with 18 bases remaining between them. Germline CDR1 DFQATT, CDR2 SNEGSKA (reference sequence). CDR3 size: 16 residues. CDR3 DNA sequence: TGCAGTGCTAGAGGTTGGTCGGGACTGTGGCACAATGAGCAGTTCTTC. Protein: CSARGWSGLWHNEQFF.

This clonotype was observed many times. The rearrangement joins TRBV7-8 to TRBJ1-5, with D possibly being TRBD1 (5 bases). V lost 5 bases to trimming and J lost 0 bases, with 17 bases between them. The CDR3 runs 17 residues. CDR1 and CDR2 (germline): SGHVS, FQNEAQ. CDR3: CASSPRIQGYSNQPQHF. CDR3 nucleotide sequence: TGTGCCAGCAGCCCGAGGATCCAGGGTTATAGCAATCAGCCCCAGCATTTT.

This clonotype was recorded many times. V and J are TRBV20-1 and TRBJ2-7; either TRBD1 or TRBD2 may supply D (5 bases each). The CDR3 spans 16 residues. V was shortened by 1 base and J by 3 bases, with 19 bases between the two germline ends. Germline CDR1 and CDR2: DFQATT and SNEGSKA (reference sequence). The CDR3 bases are TGCAGTGCTAGAGTTGTCGGGGCCGCAAGGATCTACGAGCAGTACTTC. Translated, it gives CSARVVGAARIYEQYF.

This clonotype showed up many times. This sequence joins TRBV5-1 and TRBJ2-2; 13 nucleotides align to TRBD2. This CDR3 is 18 amino acids long. Germline V gene lookup returns CDR1 SGHRS and CDR2 YFSETQ. The J segment lost 0 bases and the V segment lost 4 bases, leaving 6 bases of the junction unmatched. CDR3 DNA sequence: TGCGCCAGCAGCCGGGGACTAGCGGGGACCGCGAACACCGGGGAGCTGTTTTTT. It encodes CASSRGLAGTANTGELFF.

This clonotype was recorded at least ten times. This chain joins TRBV20-1 and TRBJ1-6, with 9 bases lining up with TRBD1. The V and J ends lost 1 base and 9 bases, in that order; junction bases with no gene match: 10. Germline CDR1 is DFQATT and CDR2 is SNEGSKA (reference sequence). This CDR3 region has 16 residues. The CDR3 nucleotides read TGCAGTGCTAGAGGGGACAGGGAGTTTCAGGGTTCACCCCTCCACTTT. Translated: CSARGDREFQGSPLHF.

There are a few counts of this clonotype. This could be a read error, since a much larger clone is one nucleotide away. The gene calls are TRBV20-1 and TRBJ2-1; 10 bases fit TRBD2. V shed 5 bases, J shed 0 bases, and the junction held 4 bases outside the gene matches. Germline values: CDR1 DFQATT, CDR2 SNEGSKA (reference sequence). The length of the CDR3 is 15 residues. CDR3 DNA: TGCAGTGCTGGAGTAGCGGGGGGCTCCTACAATGAGCAGTTCTTC. It codes for CSAGVAGGSYNEQFF.

This clonotype was seen ten or more times. Here the CDR3 reads CAISEPGQVAYEQYF. As DNA, the CDR3 is TGTGCCATCAGTGAGCCGGGACAGGTCGCCTACGAGCAGTACTTC. This chain connects TRBV10-3 to TRBJ2-7; 8 bases are a match to TRBD1. Germline CDR1 is ENHRY and CDR2 is SYGVKD. J gave up 2 bases and V 2 bases, and 5 bases lay outside the gene matches. The CDR3 extends over 15 amino acids.